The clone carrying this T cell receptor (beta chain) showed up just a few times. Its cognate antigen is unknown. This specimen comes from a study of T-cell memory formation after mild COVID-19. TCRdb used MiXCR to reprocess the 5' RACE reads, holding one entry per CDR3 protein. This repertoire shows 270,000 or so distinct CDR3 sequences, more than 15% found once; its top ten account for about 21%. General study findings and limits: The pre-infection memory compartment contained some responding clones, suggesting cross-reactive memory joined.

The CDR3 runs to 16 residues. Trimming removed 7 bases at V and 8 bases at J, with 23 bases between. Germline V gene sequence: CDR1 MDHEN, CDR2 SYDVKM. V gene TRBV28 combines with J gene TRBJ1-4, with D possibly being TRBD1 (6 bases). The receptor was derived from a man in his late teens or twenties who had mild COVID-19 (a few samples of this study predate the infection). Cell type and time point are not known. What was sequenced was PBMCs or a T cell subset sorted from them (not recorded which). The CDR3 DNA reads TGTGCCAGCAACCCCCAAGACACCCAGGGGTGGGAAAAACTGTTTTTT. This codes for CASNPQDTQGWEKLFF. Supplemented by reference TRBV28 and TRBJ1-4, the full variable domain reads DVKVTQSSRYLVKRTGEKVFLECVQDMDHENMFWYRQDPGLGLRLIYFSYDVKMKEKGDIPEGYSVSREKKERFSLILESASTNQTSMYLCASNPQDTQGWEKLFFGSGTQLSVL.